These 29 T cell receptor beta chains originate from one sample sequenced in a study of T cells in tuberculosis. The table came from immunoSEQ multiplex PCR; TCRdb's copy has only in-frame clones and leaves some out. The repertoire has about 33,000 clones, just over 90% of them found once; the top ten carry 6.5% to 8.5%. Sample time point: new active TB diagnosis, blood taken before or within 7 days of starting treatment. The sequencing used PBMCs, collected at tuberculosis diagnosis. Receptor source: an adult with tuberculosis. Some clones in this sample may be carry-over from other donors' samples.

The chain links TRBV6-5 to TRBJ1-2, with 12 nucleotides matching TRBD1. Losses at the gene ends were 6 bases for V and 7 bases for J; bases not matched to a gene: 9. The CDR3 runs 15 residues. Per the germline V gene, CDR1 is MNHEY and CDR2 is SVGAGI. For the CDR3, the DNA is TGTGCCAGCAGCCCCTACGGGGGACAGGGGGCTGGCTACACCTTC. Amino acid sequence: CASSPYGGQGAGYTF.

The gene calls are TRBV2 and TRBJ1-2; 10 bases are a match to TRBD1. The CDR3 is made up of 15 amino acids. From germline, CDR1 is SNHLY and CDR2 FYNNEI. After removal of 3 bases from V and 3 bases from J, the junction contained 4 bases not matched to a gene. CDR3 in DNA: TGTGCCAGCAGTGACCGACAGGGGGCCGACTATGGCTACACCTTC. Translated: CASSDRQGADYGYTF.

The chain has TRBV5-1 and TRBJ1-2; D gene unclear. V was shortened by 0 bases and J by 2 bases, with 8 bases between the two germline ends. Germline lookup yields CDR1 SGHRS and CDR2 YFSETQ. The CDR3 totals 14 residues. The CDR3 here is CASSLVGGNYGYTF. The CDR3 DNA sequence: TGCGCCAGCAGCTTGGTTGGCGGAAACTATGGCTACACCTTC.

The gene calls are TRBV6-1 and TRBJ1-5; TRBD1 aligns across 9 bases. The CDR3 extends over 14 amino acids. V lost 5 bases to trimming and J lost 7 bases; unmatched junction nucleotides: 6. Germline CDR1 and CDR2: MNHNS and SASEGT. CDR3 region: CASSSGTGLQPQHF. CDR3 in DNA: TGTGCCAGCAGTTCCGGGACAGGGCTGCAGCCCCAGCATTTT.

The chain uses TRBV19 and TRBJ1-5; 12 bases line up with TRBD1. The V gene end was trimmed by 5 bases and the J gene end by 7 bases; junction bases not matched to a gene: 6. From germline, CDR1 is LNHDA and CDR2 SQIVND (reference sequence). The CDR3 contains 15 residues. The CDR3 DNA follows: TGTGCCAGTAGTCCCCGGGACAGGGGGCAACAGCCCCAGCATTTT. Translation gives CASSPRDRGQQPQHF.

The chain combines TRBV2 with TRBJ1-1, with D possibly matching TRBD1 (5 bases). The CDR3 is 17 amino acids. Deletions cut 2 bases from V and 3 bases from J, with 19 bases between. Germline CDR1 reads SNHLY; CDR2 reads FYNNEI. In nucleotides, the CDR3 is TGTGCCAGCAGTGAATTGGGCAGGGAGGTGGGCCACACTGAAGCTTTCTTT. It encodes CASSELGREVGHTEAFF.

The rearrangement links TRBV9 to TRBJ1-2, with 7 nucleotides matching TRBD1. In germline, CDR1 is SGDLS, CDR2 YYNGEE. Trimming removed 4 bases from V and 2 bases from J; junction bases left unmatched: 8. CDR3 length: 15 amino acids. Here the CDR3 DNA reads TGTGCCAGCAGCCTCGGACAGGACAGCAACTATGGCTACACCTTC. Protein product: CASSLGQDSNYGYTF.

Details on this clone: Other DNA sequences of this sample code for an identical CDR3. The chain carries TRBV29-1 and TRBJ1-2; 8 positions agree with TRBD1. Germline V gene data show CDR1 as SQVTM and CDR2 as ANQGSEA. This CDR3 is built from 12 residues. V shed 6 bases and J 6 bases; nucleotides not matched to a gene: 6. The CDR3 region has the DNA TGCAGCGTCGGTAGGACAGGGCATGGCTACACCTTC. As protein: CSVGRTGHGYTF.

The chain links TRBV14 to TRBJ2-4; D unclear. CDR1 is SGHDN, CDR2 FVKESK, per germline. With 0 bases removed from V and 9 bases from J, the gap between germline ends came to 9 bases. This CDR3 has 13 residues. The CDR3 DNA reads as TGTGCCAGCAGCCAAGAGCGGAAAGGCATTCAGTACTTC. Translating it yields CASSQERKGIQYF.

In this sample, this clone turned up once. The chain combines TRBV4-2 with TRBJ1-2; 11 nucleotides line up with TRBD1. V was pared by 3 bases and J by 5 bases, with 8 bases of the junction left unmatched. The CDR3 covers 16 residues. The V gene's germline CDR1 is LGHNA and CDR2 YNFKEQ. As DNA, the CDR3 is TGTGCCAGCAGCCAGAAAATAGGGACAGGGGGGTATGGCTACACCTTC. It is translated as CASSQKIGTGGYGYTF.

In DNA form, the CDR3 reads TGTGCCAGTAGCCGACAGGGGGGAACTGAAGCTTTCTTT. This sequence encodes CASSRQGGTEAFF. This chain joins TRBV19 and TRBJ1-1, with TRBD1 identical over 9 bases. The ends lost 6 bases at V and 5 bases at J; junction bases unmatched: 4. In germline, CDR1 is LNHDA, CDR2 SQIVND (reference sequence). CDR3 length equals 13 residues.

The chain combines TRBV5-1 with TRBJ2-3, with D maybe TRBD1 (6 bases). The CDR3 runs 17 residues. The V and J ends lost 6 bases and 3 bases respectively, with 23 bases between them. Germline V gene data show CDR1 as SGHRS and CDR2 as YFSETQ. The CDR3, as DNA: TGCGCCAGCACCAGGCAGGGGCTGGGTCCCGAGACAGATACGCAGTATTTT. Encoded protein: CASTRQGLGPETDTQYF.

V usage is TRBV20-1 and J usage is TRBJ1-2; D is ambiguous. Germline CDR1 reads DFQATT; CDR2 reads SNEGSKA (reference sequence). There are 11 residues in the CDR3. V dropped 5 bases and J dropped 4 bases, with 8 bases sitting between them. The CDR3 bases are TGCAGTGCTTCAGACACCTATGGCTACACCTTC. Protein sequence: CSASDTYGYTF.

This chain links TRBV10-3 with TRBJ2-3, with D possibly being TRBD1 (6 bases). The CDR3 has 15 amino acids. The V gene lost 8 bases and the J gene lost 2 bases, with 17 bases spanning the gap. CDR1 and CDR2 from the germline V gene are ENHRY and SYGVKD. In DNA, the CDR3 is TGTGCCATCCGATGGGGGCGTGGGAACACAGATACGCAGTATTTT. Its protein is CAIRWGRGNTDTQYF.

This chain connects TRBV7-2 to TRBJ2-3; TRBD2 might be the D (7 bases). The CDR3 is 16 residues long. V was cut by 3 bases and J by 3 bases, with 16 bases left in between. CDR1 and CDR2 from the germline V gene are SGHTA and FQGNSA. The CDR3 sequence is CASSLSGGGATDTQYF. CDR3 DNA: TGTGCCAGCAGCTTGTCTGGTGGGGGGGCTACAGATACGCAGTATTTT. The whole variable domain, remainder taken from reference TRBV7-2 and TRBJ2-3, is GAGVSQSPSNKVTEKGKDVELRCDPISGHTALYWYRQSLGQGLEFLIYFQGNSAPDKSGLPSDRFSAERTGGSVSTLTIQRTQQEDSAVYLCASSLSGGGATDTQYFGPGTRLTVL.

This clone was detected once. The CDR3 loop reads CASSAGPTPNYGYTF. The CDR3 DNA reads as TGTGCCAGCAGCGCAGGGCCTACTCCTAACTATGGCTACACCTTC. The V gene is TRBV7-2, the J gene TRBJ1-2, with D maybe TRBD1 (5 bases). Per the germline V gene, CDR1 is SGHTA and CDR2 is FQGNSA. The CDR3 contains 15 residues. V lost 5 bases to trimming and J lost 0 bases, with 13 bases between them.

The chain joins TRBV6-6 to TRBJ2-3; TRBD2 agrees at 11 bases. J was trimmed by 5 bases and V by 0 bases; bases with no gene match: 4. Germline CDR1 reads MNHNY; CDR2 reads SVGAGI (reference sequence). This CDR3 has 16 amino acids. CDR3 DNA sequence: TGTGCCAGCAGTTACTCTAGCGGGGGGGCAGGAGATACGCAGTATTTT. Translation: CASSYSSGGAGDTQYF.

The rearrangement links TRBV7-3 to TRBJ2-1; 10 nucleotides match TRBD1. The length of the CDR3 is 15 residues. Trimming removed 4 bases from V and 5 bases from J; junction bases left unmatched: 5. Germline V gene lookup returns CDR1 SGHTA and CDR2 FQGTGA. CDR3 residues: CASSYGTGADNEQFF. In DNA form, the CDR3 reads TGTGCCAGCAGCTACGGGACAGGGGCGGACAATGAGCAGTTCTTC.

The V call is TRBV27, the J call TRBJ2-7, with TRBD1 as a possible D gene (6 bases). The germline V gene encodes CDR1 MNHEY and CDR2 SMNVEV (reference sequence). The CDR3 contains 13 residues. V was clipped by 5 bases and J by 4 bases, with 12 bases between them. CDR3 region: CASSTDSYYEQYF. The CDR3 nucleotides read TGTGCCAGCAGTACGGACAGTTATTACGAGCAGTACTTC.

The CDR3 reads CASTEQVYGYTF. For the CDR3, the DNA is TGTGCCAGCACCGAACAGGTCTATGGCTACACCTTC. This rearrangement joins TRBV6-1 to TRBJ1-2, with D tentatively TRBD1 (5 bases). The CDR3 covers 12 residues. Trimming stripped 7 bases from V and 4 bases from J, with 10 bases between. The germline gives CDR1 MNHNS, CDR2 SASEGT.

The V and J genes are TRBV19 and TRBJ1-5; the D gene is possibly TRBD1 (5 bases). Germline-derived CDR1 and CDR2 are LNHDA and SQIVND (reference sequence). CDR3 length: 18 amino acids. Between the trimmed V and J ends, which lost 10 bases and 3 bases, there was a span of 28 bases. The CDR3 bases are TGTGCCACCCGGGGGGTCCGGGTTTTAGGGGTTTACAATCAGCCCCAGCATTTT. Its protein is CATRGVRVLGVYNQPQHF.

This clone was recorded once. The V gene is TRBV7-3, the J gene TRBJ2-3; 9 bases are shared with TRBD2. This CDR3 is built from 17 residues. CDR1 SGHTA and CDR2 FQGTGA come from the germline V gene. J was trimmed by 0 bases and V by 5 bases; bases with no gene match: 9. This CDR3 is CASSPITSGLSTDTQYF. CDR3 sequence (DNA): TGTGCCAGCAGCCCAATTACTAGCGGGCTAAGCACAGATACGCAGTATTTT. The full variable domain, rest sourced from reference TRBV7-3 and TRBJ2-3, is GAGVSQTPSNKVTEKGKYVELRCDPISGHTALYWYRQSLGQGPEFLIYFQGTGAADDSGLPNDRFFAVRPEGSVSTLKIQRTERGDSAVYLCASSPITSGLSTDTQYFGPGTRLTVL.

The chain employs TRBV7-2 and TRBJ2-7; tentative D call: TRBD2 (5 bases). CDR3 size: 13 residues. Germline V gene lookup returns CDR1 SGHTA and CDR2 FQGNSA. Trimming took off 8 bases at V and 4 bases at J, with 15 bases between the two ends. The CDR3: CASRGRESYEQYF. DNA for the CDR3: TGTGCCAGCCGGGGAAGGGAATCATACGAGCAGTACTTC.

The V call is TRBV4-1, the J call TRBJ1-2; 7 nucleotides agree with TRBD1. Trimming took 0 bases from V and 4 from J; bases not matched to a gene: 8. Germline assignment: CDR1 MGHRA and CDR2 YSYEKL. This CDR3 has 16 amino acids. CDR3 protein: CASSQDQTGRGYGYTF. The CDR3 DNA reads TGCGCCAGCAGCCAAGATCAGACAGGGAGAGGCTATGGCTACACCTTC.

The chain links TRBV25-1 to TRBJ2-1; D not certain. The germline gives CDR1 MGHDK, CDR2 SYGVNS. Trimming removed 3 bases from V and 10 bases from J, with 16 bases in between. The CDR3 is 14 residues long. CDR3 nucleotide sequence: TGTGCCAGCAGTGACTATCCAAGTGGGCGCGAGCAGTTCTTC. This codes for CASSDYPSGREQFF.

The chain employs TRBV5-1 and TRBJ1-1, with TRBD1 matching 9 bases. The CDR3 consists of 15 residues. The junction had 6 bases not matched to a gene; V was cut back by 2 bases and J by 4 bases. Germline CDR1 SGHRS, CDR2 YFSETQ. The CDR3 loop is CASSFVQGAGTEAFF. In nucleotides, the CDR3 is TGCGCCAGCAGCTTCGTACAGGGGGCCGGCACTGAAGCTTTCTTT. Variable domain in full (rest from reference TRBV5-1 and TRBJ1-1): KAGVTQTPRYLIKTRGQQVTLSCSPISGHRSVSWYQQTPGQGLQFLFEYFSETQRNKGNFPGRFSGRQFSNSRSEMNVSTLELGDSALYLCASSFVQGAGTEAFFGQGTRLTVV.

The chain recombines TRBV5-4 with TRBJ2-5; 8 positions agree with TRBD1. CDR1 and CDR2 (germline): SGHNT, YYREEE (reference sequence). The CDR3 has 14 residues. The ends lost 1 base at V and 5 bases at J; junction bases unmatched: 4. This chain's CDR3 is CASSLSRTGETQYF. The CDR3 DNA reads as TGTGCCAGCAGCTTGTCGCGGACAGGGGAGACCCAGTACTTC.

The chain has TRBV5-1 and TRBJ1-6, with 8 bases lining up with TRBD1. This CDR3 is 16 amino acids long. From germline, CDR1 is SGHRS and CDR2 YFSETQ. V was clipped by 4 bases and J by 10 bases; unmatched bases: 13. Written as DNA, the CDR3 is TGCGCCAGCAGCCCGCAGGGGGCCGGGAGGTACTCACCCCTCCACTTT. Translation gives CASSPQGAGRYSPLHF.

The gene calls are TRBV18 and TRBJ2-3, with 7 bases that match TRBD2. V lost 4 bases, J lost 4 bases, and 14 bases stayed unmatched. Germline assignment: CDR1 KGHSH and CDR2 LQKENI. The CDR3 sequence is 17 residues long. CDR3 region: CASSLPSGVPASDTQYF. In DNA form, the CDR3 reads TGTGCCAGCTCACTACCCAGCGGGGTTCCCGCCTCAGATACGCAGTATTTT.